This entry describes one T cell receptor beta chain. This entry is derived from a study of blood T cell repertoires in COVID-19. In the study overall: Whether acute or convalescent, the COVID-19 samples came from the United States, Italy and Spain. From T cells, B-cell-depleted T cells, or PBMCs came the material, which was cDNA or gDNA.

Original processing notes: Amplification from reference gene primers served as the basis for estimated nucleated cell counts. The table came from immunoSEQ multiplex PCR; TCRdb's copy has only in-frame clones and leaves some out. V and J calls and clone size follow that table, whereas D and trimming were derived from the DNA. The repertoire includes about 36,000 clones, 81% of them detected once, and around 44% sits in the top ten. This CDR3 region has 13 residues. The V gene lost 4 bases and the J gene lost 7 bases, with 9 bases spanning the gap. Germline lookup yields CDR1 SGDLS and CDR2 YYNGEE. Input material: peripheral blood. The V call is TRBV9, the J call TRBJ1-6; D is unclear. This TCR derives from a human donor in a cohort sampled during active or convalescent COVID-19. The donor label of this sample is uncertain. CDR3 DNA: TGTGCCAGCAGCTCCAACTTAAATTCACCCCTCCACTTT. Translation: CASSSNLNSPLHF. The full variable domain, in which reference TRBV9 and TRBJ1-6 provide the parts outside the CDR3, is DSGVTQTPKHLITATGQRVTLRCSPRSGDLSVYWYQQSLDQGLQFLIQYYNGEERAKGNILERFSAQQFPDLHSELNLSSLELGDSALYFCASSSNLNSPLHFGNGTRLTVT.